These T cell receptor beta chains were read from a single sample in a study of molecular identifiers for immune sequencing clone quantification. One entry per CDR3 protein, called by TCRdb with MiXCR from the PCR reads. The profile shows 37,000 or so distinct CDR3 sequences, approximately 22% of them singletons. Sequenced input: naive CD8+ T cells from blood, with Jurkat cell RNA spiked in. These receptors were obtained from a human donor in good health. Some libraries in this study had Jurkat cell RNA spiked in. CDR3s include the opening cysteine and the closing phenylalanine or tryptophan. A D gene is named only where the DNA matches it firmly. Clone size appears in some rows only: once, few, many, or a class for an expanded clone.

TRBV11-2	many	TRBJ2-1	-	CASSLGRAVNNEQFF	TGTGCCAGCAGCTTAGGCAGGGCCGTCAACAATGAGCAGTTCTTC
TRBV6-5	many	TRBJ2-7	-	CASSYWAVGEQYF	TGTGCCAGCAGTTACTGGGCGGTTGGTGAGCAGTACTTC
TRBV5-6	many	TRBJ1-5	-	CASSLQTDYYSNQPQHF	TGTGCCAGCAGCCTACAGACAGATTACTATAGCAATCAGCCCCAGCATTTT
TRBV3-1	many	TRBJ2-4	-	CASSQDNQNIQYF	TGTGCCAGCAGCCAGGACAATCAAAACATTCAGTACTTC
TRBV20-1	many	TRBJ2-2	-	CSASHDPREGNTGELFF	TGCAGTGCCTCTCACGACCCGAGAGAGGGGAACACCGGGGAGCTGTTTTTT
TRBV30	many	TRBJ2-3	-	CAWRESTDTQYF	TGTGCCTGGAGGGAGAGCACAGATACGCAGTATTTT
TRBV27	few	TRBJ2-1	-	CASSQGDSGWDNEQFF	TGTGCCAGCAGTCAGGGGGACTCGGGGTGGGACAATGAGCAGTTCTTC
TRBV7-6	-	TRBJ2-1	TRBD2	CASSLRGLAGAYNEQFF	TGTGCCAGCAGCTTACGCGGACTAGCGGGTGCCTACAATGAGCAGTTCTTC
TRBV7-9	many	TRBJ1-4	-	CASSSTLDIMGEKLFF	TGTGCCAGCAGCTCAACCCTGGACATTATGGGTGAAAAACTGTTTTTT
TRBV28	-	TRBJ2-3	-	CASSLWKTGSDTRYF	TGTGCCAGCAGTTTATGGAAAACAGGGTCAGATACGCGGTATTTT
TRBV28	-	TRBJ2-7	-	CASSASLVALYEQYF	TGTGCCAGCAGTGCATCCCTGGTTGCGTTATACGAGCAGTACTTC
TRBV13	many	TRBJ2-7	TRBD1	CASSPRDREYEQYF	TGTGCCAGCAGCCCGCGGGACAGGGAGTACGAGCAGTACTTC
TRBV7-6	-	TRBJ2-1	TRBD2	CASSPTGTSVDNEQFF	TGTGCCAGCAGTCCCACCGGGACTAGCGTAGACAATGAGCAGTTCTTC
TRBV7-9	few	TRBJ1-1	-	CASSPPGSPGTEAFF	TGTGCCAGCAGCCCACCGGGCTCCCCGGGGACTGAAGCTTTCTTT
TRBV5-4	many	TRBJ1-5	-	CASSEENQPQHF	TGTGCCAGCAGCGAGGAGAATCAGCCCCAGCATTTT
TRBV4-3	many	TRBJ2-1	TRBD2	CASSQDYGAGGRYEQFF	TGCGCCAGCAGCCAAGACTACGGAGCGGGGGGGCGGTATGAGCAGTTCTTC